This T cell receptor (beta chain) was recovered during a study of spatial heterogeneity in lung cancer. Overall study: Detected sequences consistently included more beta-chain ones than alpha-chain ones.

TCRdb redid the calling of the 5' RACE reads with MiXCR, one entry per CDR3 protein. The sample has some 25,000 distinct CDR3 sequences, around 13% seen once. This clonotype was observed many times. Documented time point: sample taken at primary tumor resection. Unsorted tumor, nontumor lung tissue or cryopreserved PBMC supplied the whole RNA. Sequences were derived from PBMCs, sampled at surgery. This TCR came from a female donor with early-stage non-small cell lung cancer.

In DNA, the CDR3 is TGTGCCAGCAGCTTAGCGGGAGCACCCCTCCACTTT. It encodes CASSLAGAPLHF. The genes are TRBV7-9 and TRBJ1-6, with D unclear. This CDR3 region has 12 residues. CDR1 is SEHNR and CDR2 is FQNEAQ in the germline V gene (reference sequence). V gave up 0 bases and J gave up 11 bases, with 5 bases separating them.